One and the same sample provided the 20 T cell receptor beta chains below, sequenced in a study of blood T cell repertoires in COVID-19. Only in-frame clones appear in the TCRdb table, and some are missing; sequencing was by immunoSEQ multiplex PCR. This table has 100,000 to 150,000 clones, approximately 86% appearing once. The sequencing sample was made of PBMCs or T cells enriched from blood (not recorded which). These receptors were collected from a woman aged 45 to 65 who had recovered from COVID-19.

V usage is TRBV19 and J usage is TRBJ1-2; 11 bases align to TRBD1. Per germline, CDR1 LNHDA and CDR2 SQIVND (reference sequence). V shed 6 bases, J shed 8 bases, and the junction held 11 bases outside the gene matches. This CDR3 region has 15 residues. The CDR3 coding sequence is TGTGCCAGTAGCAGGACGGCACGGACAGGGGGCGGCTACACCTTC. This codes for CASSRTARTGGGYTF.

V and J are TRBV6-5 and TRBJ2-5; TRBD1 might be the D (6 bases). Germline CDR1 and CDR2: MNHEY and SVGAGI. The V end was cut by 3 bases, the J end by 5 bases, with 19 bases between. The CDR3 sequence is 16 residues long. The CDR3 DNA follows: TGTGCCAGCAGTTATAGTGGGGGCTCGAGTCAGGAGACCCAGTACTTC. This sequence encodes CASSYSGGSSQETQYF.

J is TRBJ2-7 and V is TRBV2, with D unresolved. With 11 bases removed from V and 6 bases from J, the gap between germline ends came to 11 bases. CDR1 is SNHLY and CDR2 is FYNNEI in the germline V gene. The CDR3 contains 10 residues. The CDR3 loop is CASGRAEQYF. For the CDR3, the DNA is TGTGCCTCCGGTAGAGCCGAGCAGTACTTC.

The J gene is TRBJ1-2, the V gene TRBV5-8; 10 positions match TRBD1. Germline V gene lookup returns CDR1 SGHTS and CDR2 YDEGEE. This CDR3 has 14 residues. With 4 bases clipped from V and 7 bases from J, the junction kept 7 bases outside the gene matches. In nucleotides, the CDR3 is TGTGCCAGCAGCCGGGACAGGGGTTTGGGTGGCTACACCTTC. This codes for CASSRDRGLGGYTF. Full variable domain (rest looked up from reference TRBV5-8 and TRBJ1-2): EAGVTQSPTHLIKTRGQQATLRCSPISGHTSVYWYQQALGLGLQFLLWYDEGEERNRGNFPPRFSGRQFPNYSSELNVNALELEDSALYLCASSRDRGLGGYTFGSGTRLTVV.

The rearrangement links TRBV6-6 to TRBJ2-7; 11 bases line up with TRBD2. The V gene end was trimmed by 5 bases and the J gene end by 4 bases; junction bases not matched to a gene: 1. The CDR3 is made up of 13 amino acids. Germline V CDR1 and CDR2: MNHNY, SVGAGI (reference sequence). The CDR3 DNA follows: TGTGCCAGCAGTCGACTAGCGGGGTACGAGCAGTACTTC. Amino acid sequence: CASSRLAGYEQYF.

The rearrangement uses TRBV5-1 and TRBJ1-1, with TRBD1 identical over 7 bases. The V and J ends lost 0 bases and 5 bases, in that order; junction bases with no gene match: 1. CDR3 size: 13 residues. The germline CDR1 and CDR2 sequences are SGHRS and YFSETQ. Here the CDR3 DNA reads TGCGCCAGCAGCTTGGACAGGGGAACTGAAGCTTTCTTT. Its protein product is CASSLDRGTEAFF.

V is TRBV14 and J is TRBJ2-1; perhaps TRBD1 as D (5 bases). V was clipped by 0 bases and J by 8 bases, with 20 bases between them. This CDR3 spans 17 amino acids. In germline, CDR1 is SGHDN, CDR2 FVKESK. CDR3 bases: TGTGCCAGCAGCCAAGAGTCTCAGGGATGGCTGATGGATGAGCAGTTCTTC. Its protein is CASSQESQGWLMDEQFF.

This chain connects TRBV6-2 or TRBV6-3 to TRBJ1-5; D is possibly TRBD1 (6 bases). Deletions cut 0 bases from V and 5 bases from J, with 11 bases between. The CDR3 consists of 15 residues. Germline V CDR1 and CDR2: MNHEY, SVGEGT. CDR3 in amino acids: CASSYSGSGDQPQHF. The CDR3 DNA reads as TGTGCCAGCAGTTACTCGGGGTCAGGGGATCAGCCCCAGCATTTT.

The V gene is TRBV7-8, the J gene TRBJ1-2, with D hard to call. The CDR3 has 15 residues. CDR1 and CDR2 (germline): SGHVS, FQNEAQ. The germline V and J ends were trimmed by 0 bases and 0 bases, with 8 bases remaining between them. The CDR3 is CASSLAGSTNYGYTF. CDR3 in DNA: TGTGCCAGCAGCTTAGCGGGCAGCACTAACTATGGCTACACCTTC.

The chain carries TRBV19 and TRBJ1-6; no reliable D call. The germline CDR1 and CDR2 sequences are LNHDA and SQIVND (reference sequence). Trimming shortened V by 3 bases and J by 0 bases, and 9 bases separated the two germline ends. The CDR3 has 16 amino acids. CDR3 loop: CASSMLASSYNSPLHF. Written as DNA, the CDR3 is TGTGCCAGTAGTATGTTAGCTAGCTCCTATAATTCACCCCTCCACTTT.

V and J are TRBV6-5 and TRBJ2-5, with 7 bases matching TRBD1. This CDR3 is built from 15 residues. J was trimmed by 5 bases and V by 1 base; bases with no gene match: 7. The germline CDR1 and CDR2 sequences are MNHEY and SVGAGI. The CDR3 is CASSYFGRGNETQYF. CDR3 DNA: TGTGCCAGCAGTTACTTTGGCAGGGGGAATGAGACCCAGTACTTC.

The genes are TRBV20-1 and TRBJ2-7; the match to TRBD2 covers 11 bases. Trimming cost V 3 bases and J 2 bases; bases outside gene matches: 12. The germline V gene encodes CDR1 DFQATT and CDR2 SNEGSKA (reference sequence). There are 17 residues in the CDR3. The CDR3 DNA sequence: TGCAGTGCTAGTAACGCACTAGCGGGGGCCGACGCCTACGAGCAGTACTTC. Protein: CSASNALAGADAYEQYF.

The J gene is TRBJ2-7, the V gene TRBV5-1, with TRBD1 matching 7 bases. V was pared by 4 bases and J by 5 bases, with 12 bases of the junction left unmatched. Germline V gene data show CDR1 as SGHRS and CDR2 as YFSETQ. CDR3 size: 15 residues. The CDR3 protein is CASSPFSGGRDEQYF. The CDR3 DNA is TGCGCCAGCAGCCCCTTTTCAGGGGGACGAGACGAGCAGTACTTC.

The chain carries TRBV5-5 and TRBJ1-3, with D possibly matching TRBD1 (6 bases). CDR1 is SGHKS, CDR2 YYEKEE, per germline (reference sequence). CDR3 length: 16 residues. V lost 1 base to trimming and J lost 0 bases, with 11 bases between them. The CDR3 bases are TGTGCCAGCAGCTTGCCCCGGACAGACTCTGGAAACACCATATATTTT. It specifies CASSLPRTDSGNTIYF.

The gene calls are TRBV13 and TRBJ2-4, with a possible D match to TRBD2 (6 bases). The germline V gene encodes CDR1 PRHDT and CDR2 FYEKMQ (reference sequence). The CDR3 has 15 amino acids. Trimming stripped 7 bases from V and 0 bases from J, with 13 bases between. CDR3 sequence: CASIETRGAKNIQYF. DNA for the CDR3: TGTGCCAGCATCGAGACTAGGGGAGCCAAAAACATTCAGTACTTC.

This chain joins TRBV5-4 and TRBJ1-4, with D perhaps TRBD1 (6 bases). Trimming stripped 1 base from V and 8 bases from J, with 12 bases between. The CDR3 contains 14 residues. CDR1 and CDR2 from the germline V gene are SGHNT and YYREEE (reference sequence). This CDR3 reads CASSLSGVGEKLFF. CDR3 DNA: TGTGCCAGCAGCTTGTCAGGGGTAGGAGAAAAACTGTTTTTT.

The chain has TRBV6-2 or TRBV6-3 and TRBJ1-1; D uncertain. The length of the CDR3 is 13 residues. Trimming cost V 2 bases and J 1 base, with 5 bases left between them. Germline V lookup: CDR1 MNHEY, CDR2 SVGEGT. CDR3 loop: CASSYTWNTEAFF. In DNA, the CDR3 is TGTGCCAGCAGTTACACATGGAACACTGAAGCTTTCTTT.

The chain carries TRBV7-9 and TRBJ1-3; 9 bases fit TRBD1. This CDR3 has 16 residues. The ends lost 1 base at V and 2 bases at J; junction bases unmatched: 3. CDR1 and CDR2 from the germline V gene are SEHNR and FQNEAQ (reference sequence). CDR3 DNA sequence: TGTGCCAGCAGCTTAGAACAGGGGGCTGCTGGAAACACCATATATTTT. Translated: CASSLEQGAAGNTIYF.

The CDR3 DNA sequence: TGTGCCAGCAGCCGGCCCCCGGGACAAGACGGTGGCTACACCTTC. This translates into CASSRPPGQDGGYTF. The chain joins TRBV7-2 to TRBJ1-2; possible D gene TRBD1, 6 bases. The germline CDR1 and CDR2 sequences are SGHTA and FQGNSA. The CDR3 has 15 amino acids. Trimming took 5 bases from V and 7 from J, leaving 20 bases between them.

The V call is TRBV23-1, the J call TRBJ2-7; 9 positions agree with TRBD2. TRBV23-1 is recorded as an ORF, its role being uncertain. V dropped 0 bases and J dropped 4; count of bases not matched to a gene: 4. The CDR3 is 15 amino acids. As DNA, the CDR3 is TGCGCCAGCAGTCAATCCCAGCGGGGGGATTACGAGCAGTACTTC. Translation: CASSQSQRGDYEQYF.